A single T cell receptor beta chain is shown here with its context. The source of the sample is a study of CD8+ T cells in alopecia areata. Study-wide background: Patients in the treated group were given tofacitinib by mouth, 5 to 10 mg twice a day. Percent of scalp involved defined treated patients' severity scores.

Extracted RNA was reverse transcribed into cDNA, the sequencing template. The table came from immunoSEQ multiplex PCR; TCRdb's copy has only in-frame clones and leaves some out. The sample shows some 190,000 clones, 60% of them seen only once. CDR3 size: 15 residues. V lost 5 bases and J lost 2, with 15 bases in between. Germline lookup yields CDR1 SEHNR and CDR2 FQNEAQ (reference sequence). Indicated treatment: oral pan-JAK inhibitor, 5-10 mg twice daily. V and J are TRBV7-9 and TRBJ2-5; D might be TRBD2 (6 bases). The source is a human donor with alopecia areata. The sample in question was CD4+ T cells sorted from blood, obtained at week 4, from a patient treated with tofacitinib. The CDR3 DNA follows: TGTGCCAGCAGCCAACCGGCTCGGGGGCAAGAGACCCAGTACTTC. Protein sequence: CASSQPARGQETQYF.